Listed below are T cell receptor beta chains from one sample, sequenced in a study of pediatric ulcerative colitis. Here immunoSEQ multiplex PCR was the method, and the copy in TCRdb shows in-frame clones only, minus some. The sample consists of around 30,000 clones, almost 85% of them appearing once. Material for sequencing was blood. The receptors were sampled from a boy aged 5-17 years with severe ulcerative colitis. Both conserved end residues are part of each CDR3. Fields, in order: clone size, D gene, V gene, J gene, CDR3 DNA, CDR3 protein. The D gene is left open where the match is weak. Size is omitted from some rows. Given values are once, few, many or a class for expanded clones.

abundance: once; d_gene: .; v_gene: TRBV14; j_gene: TRBJ1-1; CDR3nt: TGTGCCAGCAGCCAAGATCCGGGTATCCAAACTGAAGCTTTCTTT; CDR3aa: CASSQDPGIQTEAFF
abundance: .; d_gene: TRBD2; v_gene: TRBV2; j_gene: TRBJ2-1; CDR3nt: TGTGCCGGATCTAGCGGGGGGGCCGTATACAATGAGCAGTTCTTC; CDR3aa: CAGSSGGAVYNEQFF
abundance: once; d_gene: .; v_gene: TRBV10-3; j_gene: TRBJ1-5; CDR3nt: TGTGCCATCAGTGAGTCGACGGGGCGAAGCAATCAGCCCCAGCATTTT; CDR3aa: CAISESTGRSNQPQHF
abundance: .; d_gene: .; v_gene: TRBV5-1; j_gene: TRBJ2-7; CDR3nt: TGCGCCAGCAGCTTGTATCGACACGTGGACTACGAGCAGTACTTC; CDR3aa: CASSLYRHVDYEQYF
abundance: .; d_gene: TRBD1; v_gene: TRBV11-3; j_gene: TRBJ2-2; CDR3nt: TGTGCCAGCAGCTTATTCCAGGGGGCAAACACCGGGGAGCTGTTTTTT; CDR3aa: CASSLFQGANTGELFF
abundance: once; d_gene: .; v_gene: TRBV7-9; j_gene: TRBJ2-1; CDR3nt: TGTGCCAGCAGCTTAGAAATGGGCAGGGCCTACAATGAGCAGTTCTTC; CDR3aa: CASSLEMGRAYNEQFF
abundance: .; d_gene: .; v_gene: TRBV6-5; j_gene: TRBJ1-1; CDR3nt: TGTGCCAGCAGTTTGGGGGTTGGCACTGAAGCTTTCTTT; CDR3aa: CASSLGVGTEAFF
abundance: .; d_gene: TRBD2; v_gene: TRBV4-1; j_gene: TRBJ2-7; CDR3nt: TGCGCCAGCAGCCACCCCCGGCAGAGGACTAGCGGAATTACCTACGAGCAGTACTTC; CDR3aa: CASSHPRQRTSGITYEQYF
abundance: .; d_gene: .; v_gene: TRBV4-2; j_gene: TRBJ2-2; CDR3nt: TGTGCCAGCAGCCTTTCCCGGAGGGAGCTGTTTTTT; CDR3aa: CASSLSRRELFF
abundance: .; d_gene: TRBD2; v_gene: TRBV7-9; j_gene: TRBJ2-5; CDR3nt: TGTGCCAGCAGCGCGACTAGCGGGGGGGCGGAGACCCAGTACTTC; CDR3aa: CASSATSGGAETQYF
abundance: .; d_gene: .; v_gene: TRBV30; j_gene: TRBJ1-4; CDR3nt: TGTGCCTGGAGCGCGGGGCCCGAAGGTGAAAAACTGTTTTTT; CDR3aa: CAWSAGPEGEKLFF
abundance: .; d_gene: TRBD1; v_gene: TRBV18; j_gene: TRBJ1-5; CDR3nt: TGTGCCAGCTCAACCGGGACAGTTAGCAATCAGCCCCAGCATTTT; CDR3aa: CASSTGTVSNQPQHF
abundance: .; d_gene: .; v_gene: TRBV19; j_gene: TRBJ2-4; CDR3nt: TGTGCCAGTAGTTTAACAGGGGAGGGCAAAAACATTCAGTACTTC; CDR3aa: CASSLTGEGKNIQYF
abundance: .; d_gene: TRBD1; v_gene: TRBV10-1; j_gene: TRBJ2-1; CDR3nt: TGCGCCAGCAGTTACTCCCGGGACAGGGGGCTAGGTGAGCAGTTCTTC; CDR3aa: CASSYSRDRGLGEQFF
abundance: few; d_gene: .; v_gene: TRBV19; j_gene: TRBJ1-5; CDR3nt: TGTGCCAGTAGTATTGGGGTTCAGCCCCAGCATTTT; CDR3aa: CASSIGVQPQHF
abundance: once; d_gene: TRBD2; v_gene: TRBV19; j_gene: TRBJ2-2; CDR3nt: TGTGCCAGTAGTATAAAACTAGCGGGTTCCGCGAACACCGGGGAGCTGTTTTTT; CDR3aa: CASSIKLAGSANTGELFF
abundance: .; d_gene: .; v_gene: TRBV11-2; j_gene: TRBJ1-2; CDR3nt: TGTGCCAGCAGCTTAGCAGGACAGAACTATGGCTACACCTTC; CDR3aa: CASSLAGQNYGYTF
abundance: .; d_gene: .; v_gene: TRBV19; j_gene: TRBJ2-3; CDR3nt: TGTGCCAGTAGTATTCTCCCGGGCACAGATACGCAGTATTTT; CDR3aa: CASSILPGTDTQYF
abundance: .; d_gene: .; v_gene: TRBV6-1; j_gene: TRBJ2-7; CDR3nt: TGTGCCAGCAGTGCAAATCCGGGACCGGGATCCTACGAGCAGTACTTC; CDR3aa: CASSANPGPGSYEQYF
abundance: .; d_gene: .; v_gene: TRBV7-9; j_gene: TRBJ1-1; CDR3nt: TGTGCCTCGCTCGGCACACCGAACACTGAAGCTTTCTTT; CDR3aa: CASLGTPNTEAFF
abundance: few; d_gene: .; v_gene: TRBV7-9; j_gene: TRBJ2-3; CDR3nt: TGTGCCAGCAGCTTCGAGGGGACGCAGTATTTT; CDR3aa: CASSFEGTQYF
abundance: .; d_gene: .; v_gene: TRBV10-2; j_gene: TRBJ2-1; CDR3nt: TGCGCCAGCCGGGACGGGACATCCTACGATGAGCAGTTCTTC; CDR3aa: CASRDGTSYDEQFF
abundance: .; d_gene: TRBD1; v_gene: TRBV6-5; j_gene: TRBJ1-2; CDR3nt: TGTGCCAGCAGGAGGGACAGTAACTATGGCTACACCTTC; CDR3aa: CASRRDSNYGYTF
abundance: .; d_gene: .; v_gene: TRBV6-5; j_gene: TRBJ1-2; CDR3nt: TGTGCCAGCAGAAGGGAGGGGGGCTACACCTTC; CDR3aa: CASRREGGYTF
abundance: .; d_gene: .; v_gene: TRBV11-3; j_gene: TRBJ1-1; CDR3nt: TGTGCCAGCAGCTTCACCGAGAACACTGAAGCTTTCTTT; CDR3aa: CASSFTENTEAFF
abundance: .; d_gene: TRBD2; v_gene: TRBV27; j_gene: TRBJ2-1; CDR3nt: TGTGCCAGCAGTTTAAGCGGGGGGGCGGTCAATGAGCAGTTCTTC; CDR3aa: CASSLSGGAVNEQFF
abundance: .; d_gene: .; v_gene: TRBV4-1; j_gene: TRBJ2-3; CDR3nt: TGCGCCAGCAGCCTGGGGGGCGTGGAAGATACGCAGTATTTT; CDR3aa: CASSLGGVEDTQYF
abundance: .; d_gene: .; v_gene: TRBV9; j_gene: TRBJ1-2; CDR3nt: TGTGCCAGCAGCGTAGATGATGGCTATGGCTACACCTTC; CDR3aa: CASSVDDGYGYTF
abundance: few; d_gene: .; v_gene: TRBV9; j_gene: TRBJ1-6; CDR3nt: TGTGCCAGCAGCACGTCTGAGAGCTATTCACCCCTCCACTTT; CDR3aa: CASSTSESYSPLHF
abundance: .; d_gene: .; v_gene: TRBV9; j_gene: TRBJ2-7; CDR3nt: TGTGCCAGCAGCCCCACACCCGGGGCCTCCTACGAGCAGTACTTC; CDR3aa: CASSPTPGASYEQYF
abundance: .; d_gene: .; v_gene: TRBV6-5; j_gene: TRBJ1-1; CDR3nt: TGTGCCAGCAGTTATTGGTCTGGGAGCCGTGGCACTGAAGCTTTCTTT; CDR3aa: CASSYWSGSRGTEAFF
abundance: once; d_gene: .; v_gene: TRBV7-2; j_gene: TRBJ2-2; CDR3nt: TGTGCCAGCCAGCCTCCGGGGGCCAGGAACACCGGGGAGCTGTTTTTT; CDR3aa: CASQPPGARNTGELFF
abundance: few; d_gene: .; v_gene: TRBV7-3; j_gene: TRBJ1-1; CDR3nt: TGTGCCAGCAGCTTGGTGGCGAACACTGAAGCTTTCTTT; CDR3aa: CASSLVANTEAFF
abundance: few; d_gene: .; v_gene: TRBV7-9; j_gene: TRBJ1-1; CDR3nt: TGTGCCAGCAGCCCAGAAGGGGGAAGCACTGAAGCTTTCTTT; CDR3aa: CASSPEGGSTEAFF
abundance: few; d_gene: .; v_gene: TRBV7-6; j_gene: TRBJ1-2; CDR3nt: TGTGCCAGCTTAGACAAGGACTATGGCTACACCTTC; CDR3aa: CASLDKDYGYTF
abundance: .; d_gene: .; v_gene: TRBV30; j_gene: TRBJ2-4; CDR3nt: TGTGCCTGGAGTCGGGTGGGAAACATTCAGTACTTC; CDR3aa: CAWSRVGNIQYF
abundance: .; d_gene: TRBD1; v_gene: TRBV6-1; j_gene: TRBJ2-4; CDR3nt: TGTGCCAGCAGTGGAGGGGGCCCCAAAAACATTCAGTACTTC; CDR3aa: CASSGGGPKNIQYF
abundance: .; d_gene: .; v_gene: TRBV13; j_gene: TRBJ2-5; CDR3nt: TGTGCCAGCAGCCCCCGACCGGGCGCCAAGGGAGAGACCCAGTACTTC; CDR3aa: CASSPRPGAKGETQYF
abundance: .; d_gene: .; v_gene: TRBV15; j_gene: TRBJ1-1; CDR3nt: TGTGCCACCAGCGCGGGAATCACTGAAGCTTTCTTT; CDR3aa: CATSAGITEAFF
abundance: .; d_gene: .; v_gene: TRBV7-2; j_gene: TRBJ2-1; CDR3nt: TGTGCCAGCAGCTTAGCGCCTCACAATGAGCAGTTCTTC; CDR3aa: CASSLAPHNEQFF
abundance: .; d_gene: .; v_gene: TRBV13; j_gene: TRBJ2-7; CDR3nt: TGTGCCAGCAGCTTAAAAGGGGAATATTCCTACGAGCAGTACTTC; CDR3aa: CASSLKGEYSYEQYF
abundance: .; d_gene: TRBD2; v_gene: TRBV4-1; j_gene: TRBJ2-1; CDR3nt: TGCGCCAGCAGCCAATATACTAGCGGGGGGCGGGGTGAGCAGTTCTTC; CDR3aa: CASSQYTSGGRGEQFF
abundance: once; d_gene: .; v_gene: TRBV30; j_gene: TRBJ1-1; CDR3nt: TGTGCCGGGGGCCGAGGTATGGCAGCTTTCTTT; CDR3aa: CAGGRGMAAFF
abundance: .; d_gene: .; v_gene: TRBV6-5; j_gene: TRBJ1-1; CDR3nt: TGTGCCAGCAGCGTTAACACTGAAGCTTTCTTT; CDR3aa: CASSVNTEAFF
abundance: .; d_gene: .; v_gene: TRBV2; j_gene: TRBJ1-5; CDR3nt: TGTGCCAGCAGAGCAGGGGTAGGCGCTCAGCCCCAGCATTTT; CDR3aa: CASRAGVGAQPQHF
abundance: .; d_gene: TRBD2; v_gene: TRBV7-2; j_gene: TRBJ2-1; CDR3nt: TGTGCCAGCAGCTTCGGTAGCGGGGCCTACAATGAGCAGTTCTTC; CDR3aa: CASSFGSGAYNEQFF
abundance: .; d_gene: .; v_gene: TRBV18; j_gene: TRBJ1-1; CDR3nt: TGTGCCAGCTCGTCGACAGCGAACACTGAAGCTTTCTTT; CDR3aa: CASSSTANTEAFF
abundance: .; d_gene: TRBD1; v_gene: TRBV7-9; j_gene: TRBJ1-4; CDR3nt: TGTGCCAGCACCCTAGCGCTGGGGGCAGGGGGAGAAAAACTGTTTTTT; CDR3aa: CASTLALGAGGEKLFF
abundance: .; d_gene: .; v_gene: TRBV5-6; j_gene: TRBJ1-1; CDR3nt: TGTGCCAGCAGTTATCCGGAGGGGGGTACTGAAGCTTTCTTT; CDR3aa: CASSYPEGGTEAFF
abundance: few; d_gene: .; v_gene: TRBV5-4; j_gene: TRBJ1-2; CDR3nt: TGTGCCAGCAGCTCAGGTGGTAACTATGGCTACACCTTC; CDR3aa: CASSSGGNYGYTF
abundance: .; d_gene: TRBD2; v_gene: TRBV11-1; j_gene: TRBJ2-1; CDR3nt: TGTGCCAGCAGCCAAACCGGGACTAGGTCTCATGAGCAGTTCTTC; CDR3aa: CASSQTGTRSHEQFF
abundance: .; d_gene: .; v_gene: TRBV7-2; j_gene: TRBJ1-1; CDR3nt: TGTGCCAGCAGATTCGACGGCTCACTGAACACTGAAGCTTTCTTT; CDR3aa: CASRFDGSLNTEAFF
abundance: .; d_gene: TRBD1; v_gene: TRBV6-1; j_gene: TRBJ1-4; CDR3nt: TGTGCCAGCAGTACTGGACAGGCAACTAATGAAAAACTGTTTTTT; CDR3aa: CASSTGQATNEKLFF
abundance: .; d_gene: TRBD1; v_gene: TRBV2; j_gene: TRBJ1-6; CDR3nt: TGTGCCAGCAGCGCGACAGGGAATAATTCACCCCTCCACTTT; CDR3aa: CASSATGNNSPLHF
abundance: .; d_gene: .; v_gene: TRBV5-1; j_gene: TRBJ2-1; CDR3nt: TGCGCCAGCAGCTGGTTAGGGGACGGGAACAATGAGCAGTTCTTC; CDR3aa: CASSWLGDGNNEQFF
abundance: .; d_gene: TRBD1; v_gene: TRBV7-9; j_gene: TRBJ1-1; CDR3nt: TGTGCCAGCAGCTATAACAGGGGCCAAGCTTTCTTT; CDR3aa: CASSYNRGQAFF
abundance: .; d_gene: TRBD1; v_gene: TRBV2; j_gene: TRBJ2-7; CDR3nt: TGTGCCAGCAGTGATGGTCAGGGGGTCTACGAGCAGTACTTC; CDR3aa: CASSDGQGVYEQYF